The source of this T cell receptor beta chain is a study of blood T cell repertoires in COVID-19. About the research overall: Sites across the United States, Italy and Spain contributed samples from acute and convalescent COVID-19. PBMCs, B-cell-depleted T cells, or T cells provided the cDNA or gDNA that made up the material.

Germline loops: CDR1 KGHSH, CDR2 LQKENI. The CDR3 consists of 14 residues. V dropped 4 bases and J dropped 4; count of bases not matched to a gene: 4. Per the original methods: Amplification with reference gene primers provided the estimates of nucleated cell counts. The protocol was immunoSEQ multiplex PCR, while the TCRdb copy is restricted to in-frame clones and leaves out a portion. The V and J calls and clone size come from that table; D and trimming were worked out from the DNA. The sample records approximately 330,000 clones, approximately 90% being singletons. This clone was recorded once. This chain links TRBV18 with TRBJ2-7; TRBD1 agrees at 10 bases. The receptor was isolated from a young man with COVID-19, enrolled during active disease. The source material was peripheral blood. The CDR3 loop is CASSRRTGGYEQYF. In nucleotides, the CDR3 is TGTGCCAGCTCACGAAGGACAGGGGGGTACGAGCAGTACTTC. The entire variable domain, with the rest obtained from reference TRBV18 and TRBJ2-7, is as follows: NAGVMQNPRHLVRRRGQEARLRCSPMKGHSHVYWYRQLPEEGLKFMVYLQKENIIDESGMPKERFSAEFPKEGPSILRIQQVVRGDSAAYFCASSRRTGGYEQYFGPGTRLTVT.